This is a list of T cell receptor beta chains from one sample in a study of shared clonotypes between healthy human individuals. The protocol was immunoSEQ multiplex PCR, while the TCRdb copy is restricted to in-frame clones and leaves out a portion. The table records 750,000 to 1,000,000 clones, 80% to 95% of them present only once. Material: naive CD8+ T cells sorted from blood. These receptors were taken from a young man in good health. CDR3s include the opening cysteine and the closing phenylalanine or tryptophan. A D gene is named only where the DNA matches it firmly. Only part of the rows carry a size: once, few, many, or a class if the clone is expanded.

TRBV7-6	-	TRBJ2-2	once	TGTGCCAGCAGCTTAGTTTTTGTTAAACAGGGTCCGGCCGGGGAGCTGTTTTTT	CASSLVFVKQGPAGELFF
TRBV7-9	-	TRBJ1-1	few	TGTGCCAGCAGGTCCCAAACGAACACTGAAGCTTTCTTT	CASRSQTNTEAFF
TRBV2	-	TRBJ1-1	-	TGTGCCAGCATGGGTCAGGGAGGTACTGAAGCTTTCTTT	CASMGQGGTEAFF
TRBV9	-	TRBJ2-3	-	TGTGCCAGCAGCGTAGGGGACTGG	CASSVGDW
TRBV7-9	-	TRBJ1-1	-	TGTGCCAGCAGCCCGGGAGGTGGCGGTAGGTTCTTT	CASSPGGGGRFF
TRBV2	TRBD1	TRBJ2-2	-	TGTGCCAGCACGCAGGGGGCGAACGGGGAGCTGTTTTTT	CASTQGANGELFF
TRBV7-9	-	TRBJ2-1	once	TGTGCCAGCAGCTTAGCGGAGGGGCAGGGGGTAAGCGAGTTCTTC	CASSLAEGQGVSEFF
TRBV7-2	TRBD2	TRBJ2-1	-	TGTGCCAGCAGCTTAGCTTGGCGACTAGCGGGCCGATACAATGAGCAGTTCTTC	CASSLAWRLAGRYNEQFF
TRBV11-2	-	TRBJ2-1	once	TGTGCCAGCAGCCTCACTCCGTATGAGCAGTTCTTC	CASSLTPYEQFF
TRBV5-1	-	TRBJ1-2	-	TGCGCCAGCAGCGCGGACACGGAGAACTATGGCTACACCTTC	CASSADTENYGYTF
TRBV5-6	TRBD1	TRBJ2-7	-	TGTGCCAGCAGCGGCCGGGACAGGGGCCCCTACGAGCAGTACTTC	CASSGRDRGPYEQYF
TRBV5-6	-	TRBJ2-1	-	TGTGCCAGCAGCTTGGGATTTGGGGAGCAGTTCTTC	CASSLGFGEQFF
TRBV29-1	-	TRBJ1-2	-	TGCAGCGTTGACGGGGGCTCGCACTATGGCTACACCTTC	CSVDGGSHYGYTF
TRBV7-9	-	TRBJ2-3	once	TGTGCCAGCAGCTCCACAGGGCTCGGGACTACTAACACAGATACGCAGTATTTT	CASSSTGLGTTNTDTQYF
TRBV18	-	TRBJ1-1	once	TGTGCCAGCTCACCAGGGGATCGGCACACTGAAGCTTTCTTT	CASSPGDRHTEAFF
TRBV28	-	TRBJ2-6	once	TGTGCCAGCAGCTATCCCGCCAGCGGGCGATCTGGGGCCAACGTCCTGACTTTC	CASSYPASGRSGANVLTF
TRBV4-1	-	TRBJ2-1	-	TGCGCCAGCAGCCAAGATCGGGACATGAGATCCTACAATGAGCAGTTCTTC	CASSQDRDMRSYNEQFF
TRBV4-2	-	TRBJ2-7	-	TGTGCCAGCAGTCAAGATGATGTGGGAGAAACCTACGAGCAGTACTTC	CASSQDDVGETYEQYF
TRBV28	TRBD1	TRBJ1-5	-	TGTGCCAGCCAAAAGAACAGGGGTGAAAGCAATCAGCCCCAGCATTTT	CASQKNRGESNQPQHF